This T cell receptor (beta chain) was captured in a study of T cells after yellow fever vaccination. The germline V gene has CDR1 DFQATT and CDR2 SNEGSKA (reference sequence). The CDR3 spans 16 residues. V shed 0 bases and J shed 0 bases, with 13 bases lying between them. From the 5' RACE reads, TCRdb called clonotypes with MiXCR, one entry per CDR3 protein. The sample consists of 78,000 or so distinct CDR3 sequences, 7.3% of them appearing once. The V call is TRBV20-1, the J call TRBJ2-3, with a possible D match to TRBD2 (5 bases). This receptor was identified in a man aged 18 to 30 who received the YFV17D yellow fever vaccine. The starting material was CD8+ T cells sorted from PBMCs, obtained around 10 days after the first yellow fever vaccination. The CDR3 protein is CSARDQERTSTDTQYF. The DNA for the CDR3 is TGCAGTGCTAGAGATCAGGAACGGACTAGCACAGATACGCAGTATTTT.